One TCR beta chain is described in this entry. The data originate from a study of T-cell memory formation after mild COVID-19. TCRdb independently ran MiXCR on the 5' RACE reads; one entry per CDR3 protein. In the table there are some 600,000 distinct CDR3 sequences, around 15% of which are singletons. The trim removed 4 bases at V and 2 bases at J, leaving 6 bases unmatched. CDR3 length: 14 residues. Germline assignment: CDR1 SQVTM and CDR2 ANQGSEA. This TCR was sampled from an adult woman who had mild COVID-19 (a few samples of this study predate the infection). Cell type and time point are not known. The gene calls are TRBV29-1 and TRBJ2-7, with 9 bases matching TRBD1. Material for sequencing was PBMCs or a T cell subset sorted from them (not recorded which). This CDR3 is CSVVRTGEAYEQYF. The DNA of the CDR3 is TGCAGCGTTGTGAGGACAGGGGAGGCCTACGAGCAGTACTTC.